The 8 T cell receptor beta chains below were found in one sample sequenced in a study of T-cell reconstitution after alpha-beta-depleted transplantation in children (dated by TCRdb to 2016 to 2017). To prepare the library, PCR was applied. This sample was sequenced with an Illumina HiSeq 2500. To normalize quantification of the TCRbeta repertoire, the TCR libraries were built with molecular barcoding that relied on unique molecular identifiers. Through fastp at Q25 and MiXCR, TCRdb rebuilt clones from the public reads, retaining in-frame beta chains. Rows are unified per CDR3 protein, each entry keeping the most common DNA and genes. This sample gives about 540,000 distinct CDR3 sequences in total; 15% to 20% of them show up just once. Over 3% of the sample comes from the top ten. The sample in question was PBMCs from the stem cell graft donor, obtained from the stem cell graft. The receptors derive from a human donor who donated a stem cell graft to a child with acute lymphoblastic leukemia.

The sample holds a few counts of this clonotype. V and J are TRBV4-1 and TRBJ2-3; 10 nucleotides agree with TRBD2. The CDR3 extends over 14 amino acids. V trimming: 8 bases; J trimming: 3 bases; junction bases outside the gene matches: 5. Looked up from germline, CDR1 is MGHRA and CDR2 is YSYEKL. The CDR3 region is CASAPSGSTDTQYF. As DNA, the CDR3 is TGCGCCAGCGCGCCTAGCGGGAGTACAGATACGCAGTATTTT.

The chain has TRBV7-8 and TRBJ1-1; D call uncertain. V was pared by 5 bases and J by 5 bases, with 15 bases between. Germline lookup yields CDR1 SGHVS and CDR2 FQNEAQ. The CDR3 is made up of 14 amino acids. CDR3 loop: CASSPRRVRTEAFF. The CDR3 nucleotides read TGTGCCAGCAGCCCAAGACGGGTTCGGACTGAAGCTTTCTTT.

The chain uses TRBV5-1 and TRBJ1-1; the D is unclear. Germline V lookup: CDR1 SGHRS, CDR2 YFSETQ. Trimming took 3 bases from V and 0 from J, leaving 12 bases between them. CDR3 length: 15 amino acids. CDR3 bases: TGCGCCAGCAGCTCGAGGGTGGGTGTGAACACTGAAGCTTTCTTT. Amino acids: CASSSRVGVNTEAFF.

This rearrangement joins TRBV7-8 to TRBJ1-3, with TRBD1 identical over 7 bases. After removal of 6 bases from V and 2 bases from J, the junction contained 7 bases not matched to a gene. Germline loops: CDR1 SGHVS, CDR2 FQNEAQ. This CDR3 has 15 amino acids. DNA for the CDR3: TGTGCCAGCAGTTCCGACAGGGTACCTGGAAACACCATATATTTT. It translates to CASSSDRVPGNTIYF.

This clonotype was found a few times. The chain employs TRBV20-1 and TRBJ2-1; TRBD2 is a possible D gene (5 bases). Germline lookup yields CDR1 DFQATT and CDR2 SNEGSKA (reference sequence). V shed 0 bases and J shed 2 bases, with 17 bases lying between them. This CDR3 region has 17 residues. CDR3 DNA: TGCAGTGCTAGAGATGGTGTCGGGGTCGAGGCCTACAATGAGCAGTTCTTC. It yields the protein CSARDGVGVEAYNEQFF.

The CDR3 loop reads CASSHSGAGGHEQYF. CDR3 nucleotide sequence: TGTGCCAGCAGCCACTCGGGGGCAGGGGGCCACGAGCAGTACTTC. This chain connects TRBV7-3 to TRBJ2-7, with 8 bases fitting TRBD1. CDR1 SGHTA and CDR2 FQGTGA come from the germline V gene. CDR3 length equals 15 residues. Unmatched junction bases numbered 11, after V lost 5 bases and J lost 5 bases.

This clonotype turned up a few times. The J gene is TRBJ1-1, the V gene TRBV14, with D maybe TRBD1 (5 bases). V lost 1 base and J 0 bases, leaving 12 bases between the germline ends. The V gene's germline CDR1 is SGHDN and CDR2 FVKESK. The CDR3 is 16 residues long. Written as DNA, the CDR3 is TGTGCCAGCAGCCAAGGCTTTTCGGGACTGAACACTGAAGCTTTCTTT. This codes for CASSQGFSGLNTEAFF.

This clonotype came up a few times. This chain links TRBV6-5 with TRBJ2-1, with 13 bases identical to TRBD2. Looked up from germline, CDR1 is MNHEY and CDR2 is SVGAGI. The CDR3 contains 17 residues. V lost 4 bases, J lost 2 bases, and 5 bases stayed unmatched. CDR3 nucleotide sequence: TGTGCCAGCAGTTTGACTAGCGGGAGGCCGCCCTACAATGAGCAGTTCTTC. This translates into CASSLTSGRPPYNEQFF.